A single sample is the source of the 31 T cell receptor beta chains below, sequenced in a study of T cells in Graves' hyperthyroidism and ophthalmopathy. Regions amplified from RNA transcripts were the TCR beta CDR3 regions. A first-round RT-PCR of the TCR CDR3 used the HTBI primer set. A single record per CDR3 protein comes from TCRdb applying MiXCR to the multiplex PCR reads. This sample yields 300,000 to 400,000 distinct CDR3 sequences, of which around a fifth are seen a single time; 50% belongs to the top ten. The specimen was blood. Source of these receptors: a woman in her 50s with Graves' hyperthyroidism.

In its sample, this clonotype was seen a few times. The chain has TRBV19 and TRBJ1-5; D might be TRBD1 (6 bases). Germline V gene data show CDR1 as LNHDA and CDR2 as SQIVND (reference sequence). CDR3 length: 17 residues. Trimming took 0 bases from V and 1 from J, leaving 13 bases between them. CDR3 in amino acids: CASSIDVAGQSNQPQHF. Written as DNA, the CDR3 is TGTGCCAGTAGTATAGATGTTGCCGGACAGAGCAATCAGCCCCAGCATTTT.

The genes are TRBV28 and TRBJ1-4; a weak D match, TRBD1 (5 bases). This CDR3 spans 13 amino acids. The germline CDR1 and CDR2 sequences are MDHEN and SYDVKM. V lost 7 bases and J 5 bases, leaving 11 bases between the germline ends. CDR3 loop: CASTGHPNEKLFF. The CDR3 nucleotides are TGTGCCAGCACCGGACACCCAAATGAAAAACTGTTTTTT.

CDR3 loop: CASSFRPNTEAFF. The DNA for the CDR3 is TGTGCCAGCAGTTTCCGACCGAACACTGAAGCTTTCTTT. V usage is TRBV12-3 or TRBV12-4 and J usage is TRBJ1-1; unclear D gene. The CDR3 is made up of 13 amino acids. The V end was cut by 3 bases, the J end by 1 base, with 6 bases between.

The sample holds many counts of this clonotype. The chain recombines TRBV18 with TRBJ2-1, with TRBD1 identical over 8 bases. The V gene end was trimmed by 3 bases and the J gene end by 6 bases; junction bases not matched to a gene: 7. Germline V lookup: CDR1 KGHSH, CDR2 LQKENI. There are 15 residues in the CDR3. CDR3 protein: CASSPQDRVGNEQFF. The CDR3 DNA sequence: TGTGCCAGCTCACCTCAGGACAGGGTGGGCAATGAGCAGTTCTTC.

At least ten counts were recorded for this clonotype. CDR3 nucleotide sequence: TGTGCCAGCAGCTCTCGACAGGGGCAGTACTTC. Encoded protein: CASSSRQGQYF. The chain combines TRBV11-2 with TRBJ2-7; TRBD1 matches 7 bases. V lost 4 bases and J lost 9; bases outside the gene matches: 3. Germline V CDR1 and CDR2: SGHAT, FQNNGV. The length of the CDR3 is 11 residues.

Ten or more counts support this clonotype. The CDR3 spells CASSPNSGLNEKLFF. In DNA form, the CDR3 reads TGTGCCAGCAGTCCAAATTCCGGACTTAATGAAAAACTGTTTTTT. This chain links TRBV28 with TRBJ1-4; D unresolved. This CDR3 has 15 amino acids. V gave up 5 bases and J gave up 4 bases, with 14 bases separating them. Germline lookup yields CDR1 MDHEN and CDR2 SYDVKM.

This chain links TRBV28 with TRBJ2-5, with TRBD2 identical over 8 bases. V shed 6 bases and J 4 bases; nucleotides not matched to a gene: 13. Germline lookup yields CDR1 MDHEN and CDR2 SYDVKM. This CDR3 spans 16 amino acids. The CDR3 nucleotides read TGTGCCAGCAGCCAAAGGACTAGCCTCTTTGGAGAGACCCAGTACTTC. Translation gives CASSQRTSLFGETQYF. Variable domain in full (rest from reference TRBV28 and TRBJ2-5): DVKVTQSSRYLVKRTGEKVFLECVQDMDHENMFWYRQDPGLGLRLIYFSYDVKMKEKGDIPEGYSVSREKKERFSLILESASTNQTSMYLCASSQRTSLFGETQYFGPGTRLLVL.

This clonotype was seen just once. This sequence joins TRBV3-1 and TRBJ1-5; 10 nucleotides match TRBD1. The CDR3 is made up of 14 amino acids. V lost 11 bases to trimming and J lost 4 bases; unmatched junction nucleotides: 8. The germline V gene has CDR1 LGHDT and CDR2 YNNKEL (reference sequence). This chain's CDR3 is CAVSRTGGNQPQHF. As DNA, the CDR3 is TGTGCCGTAAGTCGGACAGGGGGAAATCAGCCCCAGCATTTT. Based on the CDR3 plus reference TRBV3-1 and TRBJ1-5, the full variable domain is DTAVSQTPKYLVTQMGNDKSIKCEQNLGHDTMYWYKQDSKKFLKIMFSYNNKELIINETVPNRFSPKSPDKAHLNLHINSLELGDSAVYFCAVSRTGGNQPQHFGDGTRLSIL.

This clonotype was counted ten times or more. The chain combines TRBV7-2 with TRBJ2-3, with D possibly being TRBD1 or TRBD2 (5 bases each). The CDR3 loop spans 15 amino acids. Trimming shortened V by 1 base and J by 2 bases, and 10 bases separated the two germline ends. The germline V gene encodes CDR1 SGHTA and CDR2 FQGNSA. The CDR3 nucleotides read TGTGCCAGCAGCTTAGTTGGGGGAACCACAGATACGCAGTATTTT. Translated: CASSLVGGTTDTQYF.

The sample holds many counts of this clonotype. The CDR3 here is CAWSPISLYGYTF. In nucleotides, the CDR3 is TGTGCCTGGAGTCCCATTAGCCTCTATGGCTACACCTTC. The chain couples TRBV30 to TRBJ1-2; D gene unclear. Trimming took 2 bases from V and 4 from J, leaving 11 bases between them. The CDR3 is 13 residues long. CDR1 and CDR2 from the germline V gene are GTSNPN and SVGIG (reference sequence). The variable domain in full, with the rest retrieved from reference TRBV30 and TRBJ1-2, is SQTIHQWPATLVQPVGSPLSLECTVEGTSNPNLYWYRQAAGRGLQLLFYSVGIGQISSEVPQNLSASRPQDRQFILSSKKLLLSDSGFYLCAWSPISLYGYTFGSGTRLTVV.

The sample holds a few counts of this clonotype. The chain uses TRBV5-4 and TRBJ2-2; 7 bases align to TRBD2. The V gene's germline CDR1 is SGHNT and CDR2 YYREEE (reference sequence). V trimming: 0 bases; J trimming: 4 bases; junction bases outside the gene matches: 0. The CDR3 extends over 14 amino acids. The CDR3 reads CASSLGEGTGELFF. The CDR3 DNA is TGTGCCAGCAGCTTGGGGGAGGGCACCGGGGAGCTGTTTTTT.

Ten or more counts support this clonotype. This CDR3 reads CASSPSGTASGEQYF. The DNA for the CDR3 is TGCGCCAGCAGCCCGTCCGGGACTGCCTCTGGAGAGCAGTACTTC. The V call is TRBV5-1, the J call TRBJ2-7; a possible D gene is TRBD2 (6 bases). CDR3 length equals 15 residues. Germline V gene lookup returns CDR1 SGHRS and CDR2 YFSETQ. With 4 bases removed from V and 7 bases from J, the gap between germline ends came to 21 bases.

This chain connects TRBV27 to TRBJ2-1; perhaps TRBD2 as D (6 bases). The CDR3 contains 14 residues. Trimming shortened V by 5 bases and J by 4 bases, and 12 bases separated the two germline ends. CDR1 is MNHEY, CDR2 SMNVEV, per germline (reference sequence). CDR3 in DNA: TGTGCCAGCAGTCCCCGCGGGACTTACAATGAGCAGTTCTTC. It codes for CASSPRGTYNEQFF.

This clonotype was seen many times. V and J are TRBV2 and TRBJ2-7; 7 nucleotides match TRBD1. Losses at the gene ends were 7 bases for V and 4 bases for J; bases not matched to a gene: 13. Germline CDR1 is SNHLY and CDR2 is FYNNEI. CDR3 length: 15 amino acids. CDR3: CASIPSQGTIYEQYF. The CDR3, as DNA: TGTGCCAGCATCCCCTCACAGGGGACCATTTACGAGCAGTACTTC.

The CDR3 nucleotides read TGTGCCAGCAGCGTCCCGGGTATGGGCTACACCTTC. Residues: CASSVPGMGYTF. The gene calls are TRBV9 and TRBJ1-2; D unclear. The V gene lost 2 bases and the J gene lost 8 bases, with 10 bases spanning the gap. CDR3 length equals 12 residues. In germline, CDR1 is SGDLS, CDR2 YYNGEE. The full variable domain, with the rest looked up from reference TRBV9 and TRBJ1-2, is DSGVTQTPKHLITATGQRVTLRCSPRSGDLSVYWYQQSLDQGLQFLIQYYNGEERAKGNILERFSAQQFPDLHSELNLSSLELGDSALYFCASSVPGMGYTFGSGTRLTVV.

The chain uses TRBV12-3 or TRBV12-4 and TRBJ2-7; TRBD1 is a possible D gene (7 bases). CDR3 length equals 19 residues. Trimming pared 5 bases from V and 0 bases from J, leaving 26 bases between. This chain's CDR3 is CASSLRRGTAAGLSYEQYF. CDR3 bases: TGTGCCAGCAGTCTACGGAGGGGGACAGCAGCAGGGCTCTCCTACGAGCAGTACTTC.

This clonotype was recorded at least ten times. The rearrangement uses TRBV28 and TRBJ1-2; tentative D call: TRBD1 (5 bases). V lost 7 bases and J lost 8, with 14 bases in between. CDR1 and CDR2 from the germline V gene are MDHEN and SYDVKM. The CDR3 has 12 amino acids. This chain's CDR3 is CASTDSDRGYTF. The CDR3 DNA sequence: TGTGCCAGCACCGACAGCGATCGGGGCTACACCTTC.

This clonotype was recorded at least ten times. The chain carries TRBV11-1 and TRBJ1-2, with TRBD1 matching 7 bases. J gave up 7 bases and V 4 bases, and 3 bases lay outside the gene matches. CDR1 and CDR2 from the germline V gene are SGHAT and FQDESV (reference sequence). The CDR3 runs to 12 residues. This chain's CDR3 is CASSSGTAGYTF. DNA of the CDR3: TGTGCCAGCAGCTCGGGGACAGCTGGCTACACCTTC.

This chain uses TRBV20-1 with TRBJ2-1; 10 positions agree with TRBD2. CDR1 and CDR2 (germline): DFQATT, SNEGSKA (reference sequence). The CDR3 runs to 15 residues. Germline trimming cut 3 bases from V and 4 bases from J; bases unmatched to any gene: 6. CDR3 protein: CSASGSGGMYNEQFF. The CDR3 bases are TGCAGTGCTAGTGGTAGCGGGGGGATGTACAATGAGCAGTTCTTC.

This clonotype came up a few times. V gene TRBV7-9 combines with J gene TRBJ1-4; no clear D gene. CDR1 is SEHNR, CDR2 FQNEAQ, per germline (reference sequence). The length of the CDR3 is 16 residues. The V and J ends lost 4 bases and 8 bases respectively, with 20 bases between them. The CDR3 loop reads CASSSRSVGRREKLFF. DNA for the CDR3: TGTGCCAGCAGCTCACGATCGGTTGGTAGGAGGGAAAAACTGTTTTTT.

The CDR3 DNA reads TGTGCCAGCACCCGCCGGGACAACACAGATACGCAGTATTTT. Protein product: CASTRRDNTDTQYF. The chain combines TRBV6-1 with TRBJ2-3; D is perhaps TRBD1 (6 bases). Germline V lookup: CDR1 MNHNS, CDR2 SASEGT. The V end lost 7 bases, the J end lost 2 bases, and 13 bases lay between the germline ends. The length of the CDR3 is 14 residues.

Details on this clonotype: The junction shows a germline mismatch at one end, possibly a read error. This chain connects TRBV2 to TRBJ1-2, with TRBD1 as a possible D gene (5 bases). The CDR3 has 14 amino acids. Per germline, CDR1 SNHLY and CDR2 FYNNEI. CDR3 sequence: CASTYNPGRSGHTF. As DNA, the CDR3 is TGTGCCAGCACCTATAATCCGGGACGGTCTGGCCACACCTTC.

V is TRBV9 and J is TRBJ2-7, with 8 nucleotides matching TRBD1. CDR3 length: 15 amino acids. The V and J ends lost 0 bases and 3 bases, in that order; junction bases with no gene match: 5. Germline V gene lookup returns CDR1 SGDLS and CDR2 YYNGEE. In DNA, the CDR3 is TGTGCCAGCAGCGTAGAGGGGACAGGAATCTACGAGCAGTACTTC. Protein product: CASSVEGTGIYEQYF. Using reference TRBV9 and TRBJ2-7 for the parts outside the CDR3, the full variable domain is DSGVTQTPKHLITATGQRVTLRCSPRSGDLSVYWYQQSLDQGLQFLIQYYNGEERAKGNILERFSAQQFPDLHSELNLSSLELGDSALYFCASSVEGTGIYEQYFGPGTRLTVT.

At least ten counts were recorded for this clonotype. The J gene is TRBJ1-1, the V gene TRBV30, with D perhaps TRBD1 (5 bases). V was shortened by 3 bases and J by 9 bases, with 20 bases between the two germline ends. The CDR3 contains 14 residues. Germline V gives CDR1 GTSNPN, CDR2 SVGIG (reference sequence). The CDR3 DNA is TGTGCCTGGAGCGAAGACGGGACTAAGTTGAAAGCTTTCTTT. This gives the protein CAWSEDGTKLKAFF.

This clonotype was seen repeatedly, ten times or more. The chain has TRBV5-1 and TRBJ2-1, with D possibly being TRBD2 (5 bases). This CDR3 is built from 15 residues. The V and J ends lost 4 bases and 9 bases respectively, with 20 bases between them. Germline CDR1 is SGHRS and CDR2 is YFSETQ. CDR3 nucleotides: TGCGCCAGCAGCAAGCGGCTAGCAAGCGTGGCTGAGCAGTTCTTC. Translation: CASSKRLASVAEQFF.

This clonotype was observed many times. The rearrangement joins TRBV2 to TRBJ2-5; no firm D call. The length of the CDR3 is 14 residues. CDR1 SNHLY and CDR2 FYNNEI come from the germline V gene. V lost 4 bases, J lost 2 bases, and 11 bases lay in between. This chain's CDR3 is CASSAGQAQETQYF. CDR3 DNA: TGTGCCAGCAGTGCTGGCCAGGCACAAGAGACCCAGTACTTC.

The chain uses TRBV5-1 and TRBJ2-3; 9 bases are a match to TRBD1. This CDR3 comprises 16 residues. J gave up 0 bases and V 2 bases, and 4 bases lay outside the gene matches. Germline V gene sequence: CDR1 SGHRS, CDR2 YFSETQ. For the CDR3, the DNA is TGCGCCAGCAGCTTACGGGGACAGGGAAGCACAGATACGCAGTATTTT. Residues: CASSLRGQGSTDTQYF.

At least ten counts were recorded for this clonotype. The V call is TRBV28, the J call TRBJ1-5; 8 nucleotides align to TRBD1. The CDR3 runs to 15 residues. CDR1 and CDR2 from the germline V gene are MDHEN and SYDVKM. The trim removed 5 bases at V and 2 bases at J, leaving 5 bases unmatched. This chain's CDR3 is CASSRTGSGNQPQHF. The DNA for the CDR3 is TGTGCCAGCAGTCGGACAGGGTCCGGCAATCAGCCCCAGCATTTT. Full variable domain (remainder filled in from reference TRBV28 and TRBJ1-5): DVKVTQSSRYLVKRTGEKVFLECVQDMDHENMFWYRQDPGLGLRLIYFSYDVKMKEKGDIPEGYSVSREKKERFSLILESASTNQTSMYLCASSRTGSGNQPQHFGDGTRLSIL.

DNA for the CDR3: TGTGCCAGCAGTCCAGGGACTAGCGGGAGGTCAAGCACAGATACGCAGTATTTT. Protein product: CASSPGTSGRSSTDTQYF. This sequence joins TRBV6-1 and TRBJ2-3, with TRBD2 matching 15 bases. The J segment lost 0 bases and the V segment lost 5 bases, leaving 6 bases of the junction unmatched. Germline V gene sequence: CDR1 MNHNS, CDR2 SASEGT. This CDR3 contains 18 residues.

Concerning this clonotype itself: This clone may be a read error of a much larger clone one base away. The V and J genes are TRBV29-1 and TRBJ2-1, with 11 bases matching TRBD1. V lost 5 bases and J lost 8; bases outside the gene matches: 8. The CDR3 loop spans 14 amino acids. From germline, CDR1 is SQVTM and CDR2 ANQGSEA. The CDR3 DNA reads as TGCAGCGTTTCAAGGACAGGGGGCCACGATGAGCAGTTCTTC. Protein product: CSVSRTGGHDEQFF.

This clonotype was recorded many times. The chain combines TRBV18 with TRBJ2-7, with 8 bases aligning to TRBD1. V gave up 5 bases and J gave up 0 bases; unmatched junction bases: 6. This CDR3 comprises 15 residues. Germline V gene lookup returns CDR1 KGHSH and CDR2 LQKENI. CDR3 loop: CASSATTGGSYEQYF. The CDR3 coding sequence is TGTGCCAGCTCAGCTACCACAGGGGGCTCCTACGAGCAGTACTTC.